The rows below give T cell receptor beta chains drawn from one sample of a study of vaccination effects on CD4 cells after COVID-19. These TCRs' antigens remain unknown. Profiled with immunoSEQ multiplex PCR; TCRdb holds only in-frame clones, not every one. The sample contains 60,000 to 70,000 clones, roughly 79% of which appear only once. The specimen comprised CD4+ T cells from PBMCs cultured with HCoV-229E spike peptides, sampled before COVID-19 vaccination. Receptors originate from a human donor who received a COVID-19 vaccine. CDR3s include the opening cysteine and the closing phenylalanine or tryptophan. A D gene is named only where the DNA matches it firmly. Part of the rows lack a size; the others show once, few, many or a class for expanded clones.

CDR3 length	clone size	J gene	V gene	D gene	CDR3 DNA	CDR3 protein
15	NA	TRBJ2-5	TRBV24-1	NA	TGTGCCACCAGTGATCCCCGGGAAACCTCAGAGACCCAGTACTTC	CATSDPRETSETQYF
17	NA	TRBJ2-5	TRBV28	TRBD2	TGTGCCAGCAGTTTTCTTAGCGGGGGGGCCAAGAAAGAGACCCAGTACTTC	CASSFLSGGAKKETQYF
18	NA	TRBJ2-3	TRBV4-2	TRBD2	TGTGCCAGCAGCCAAGGAGACCAGCGGGGGGGAAACACAGATACGCAGTATTTT	CASSQGDQRGGNTDTQYF
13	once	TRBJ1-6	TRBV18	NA	TGTGCCAGCTCACCCTCCTATAATTCACCCCTCCACTTT	CASSPSYNSPLHF
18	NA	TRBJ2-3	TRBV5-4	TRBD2	TGTGCCAGCAGCCCCCTAGCGGGGGGCCGTGGAGGCACAGATACGCAGTATTTT	CASSPLAGGRGGTDTQYF
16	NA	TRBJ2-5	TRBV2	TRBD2	TGTGCCAGCAGTGAAGGGGAGGGACTGCTGCGTGAGACCCAGTACTTC	CASSEGEGLLRETQYF
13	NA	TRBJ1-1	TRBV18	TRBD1	TGTGCCAGCTCACTATCAGGGGGGACTGAAGCTTTCTTT	CASSLSGGTEAFF
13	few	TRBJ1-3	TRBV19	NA	TGTGCCAGTACCTCGGGGCATGGAAACACCATATATTTT	CASTSGHGNTIYF
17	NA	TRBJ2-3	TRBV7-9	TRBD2	TGTGCCAGCCCCCCCGGGCTAGCGGCGATTAGCACAGATACGCAGTATTTT	CASPPGLAAISTDTQYF
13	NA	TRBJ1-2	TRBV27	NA	TGTGCCAGCAGACCTCAGGGAACCTATGGCTACACCTTC	CASRPQGTYGYTF
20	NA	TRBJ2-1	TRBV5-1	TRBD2	TGCGCCAGCAGCTTGGGTGGAGGGCTAGCGGGGGGGCCCCATTACAATGAGCAGTTCTTC	CASSLGGGLAGGPHYNEQFF
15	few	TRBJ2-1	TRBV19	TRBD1	TGTGCCAGTAGTATCGGGACAGGTTCCTACAATGAGCAGTTCTTC	CASSIGTGSYNEQFF
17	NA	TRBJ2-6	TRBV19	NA	TGTGCCAGTAGTTACGGCAGTGGGTCCTCTGGGGCCAACGTCCTGACTTTC	CASSYGSGSSGANVLTF
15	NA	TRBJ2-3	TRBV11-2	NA	TGTGCCAGCTCCCGAGCCAGTATGAGCACAGATACGCAGTATTTT	CASSRASMSTDTQYF
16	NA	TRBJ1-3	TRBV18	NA	TGTGCCAGCTCAACCAACCCTACTGGCTCTGGAAACACCATATATTTT	CASSTNPTGSGNTIYF
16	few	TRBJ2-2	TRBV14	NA	TGTGCCAGCAGTCGGAACCGGGACACCTCGACCGGGGAGCTGTTTTTT	CASSRNRDTSTGELFF
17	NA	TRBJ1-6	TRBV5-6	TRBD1	TGTGCCAGCAGCACCCGACAGGGGGCTTCCTATAATTCACCCCTCCACTTT	CASSTRQGASYNSPLHF
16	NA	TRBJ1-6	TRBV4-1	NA	TGCGCCAGCAGCCCCCTCCACGTCAGGGGTCCTTCACCCCTCCACTTT	CASSPLHVRGPSPLHF
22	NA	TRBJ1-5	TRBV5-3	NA	TGTGCCAGAAGCTTGAACCTCGGTCGGGGACAAGGGGCCCCCTATAGCAATCAGCCCCAGCATTTT	CARSLNLGRGQGAPYSNQPQHF
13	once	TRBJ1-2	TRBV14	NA	TGTGCCAGCAGCCAAGATGGCCGGTATGGCTACACCTTC	CASSQDGRYGYTF
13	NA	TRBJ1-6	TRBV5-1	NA	TGCGCCAGCAGGGACAGCGGCGGGGCACCCCTCCACTTT	CASRDSGGAPLHF
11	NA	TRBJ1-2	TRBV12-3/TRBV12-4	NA	TGTGCCAGCAGAACGGGGACACACGCAACCTTC	CASRTGTHATF
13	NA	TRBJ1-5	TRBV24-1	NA	TGTGCCACCAGCGGCCAACTCAATCAGCCCCAGCATTTT	CATSGQLNQPQHF
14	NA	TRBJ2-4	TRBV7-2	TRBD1	TGTGCCACCTCTCTGGTGGACAGGGGCCCCGTAAGGTACTTC	CATSLVDRGPVRYF
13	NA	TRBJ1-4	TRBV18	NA	TGTGCCAGCTCACCAAGGGCTAATGAAAAACTGTTTTTT	CASSPRANEKLFF
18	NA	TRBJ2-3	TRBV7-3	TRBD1	TGTGCCAGCAGCTTAAGGCGGGCGGGGACAGGGGGTTTAGATACGCAGTATTTT	CASSLRRAGTGGLDTQYF
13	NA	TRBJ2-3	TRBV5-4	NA	TGTGCCAGCAGGCCGGGGGTTACAGATACGCAGTATTTT	CASRPGVTDTQYF
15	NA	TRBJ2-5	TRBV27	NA	TGTGCCAGCAGTCCGCGGTTGGGTAGGGCAGAGACCCAGTACTTC	CASSPRLGRAETQYF
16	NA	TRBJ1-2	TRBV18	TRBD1	TGTGCCAGCTCGCCGACGTCAGCGGGACAGGGCTTAGGCTACACCTTC	CASSPTSAGQGLGYTF
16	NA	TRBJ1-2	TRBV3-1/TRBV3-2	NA	TGTGCCAGCAGCCAATGGCTAAGTTATCGTAGCTATGGCTACACCTTC	CASSQWLSYRSYGYTF
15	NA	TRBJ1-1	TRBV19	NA	TGTGCCAGCAGGGGTCCCGGGCTCTCTCGCACTGAAGCTTTCTTT	CASRGPGLSRTEAFF
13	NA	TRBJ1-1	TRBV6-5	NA	TGTGCCAGCAGTTACAGGGGGGCCACTGAAGCTTTCTTT	CASSYRGATEAFF
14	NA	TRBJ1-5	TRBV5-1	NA	TGCGCCAGCAGCTTGTCAGGGGGCAATCAGCCCCAGCATTTT	CASSLSGGNQPQHF
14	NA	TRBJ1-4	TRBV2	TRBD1	TGTGCCAGCTTAACCCAGGGGGTCAGCGAAAAACTGTTTTTT	CASLTQGVSEKLFF
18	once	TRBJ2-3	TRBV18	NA	TGTGCCAGCTCACCAAAGGGCGGGGCCACACCTAGCACAGATACGCAGTATTTT	CASSPKGGATPSTDTQYF
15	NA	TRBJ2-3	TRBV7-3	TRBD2	TGTGCCAGCAGTTGGACTAGCGGGGACACAGATACGCAGTATTTT	CASSWTSGDTDTQYF
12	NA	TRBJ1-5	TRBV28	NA	TGTGCCAGCAGTAGTGACGTTCAGCCCCAGCATTTT	CASSSDVQPQHF
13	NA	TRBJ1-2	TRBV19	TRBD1	TGTGCCAGTAGGACCACAGGGGACTATGGCTACACCTTC	CASRTTGDYGYTF
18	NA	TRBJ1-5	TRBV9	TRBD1	TGTGCCAGCAGCCTACGGTCGGGACAGGGGAATAGCAATCAGCCCCAGCATTTT	CASSLRSGQGNSNQPQHF
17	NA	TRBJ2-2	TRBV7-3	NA	TGTGCCAGCAGTATCCTAGGGGGGCTCCCGAACACCGGGGAGCTGTTTTTT	CASSILGGLPNTGELFF
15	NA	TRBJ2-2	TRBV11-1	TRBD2	TGTGCCAGCAGCTCCCGGGGGGGTGACACCGGGGAGCTGTTTTTT	CASSSRGGDTGELFF
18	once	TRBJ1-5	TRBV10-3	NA	TGTGCCATCAGTGAGTCAAGGGTGGGAAGGTATAGCAATCAGCCCCAGCATTTT	CAISESRVGRYSNQPQHF
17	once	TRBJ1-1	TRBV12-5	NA	TGTGCTAGTGGTTTGGTACCCGATGGGGTGGTGTGGACTGAAGCTTTCTTT	CASGLVPDGVVWTEAFF
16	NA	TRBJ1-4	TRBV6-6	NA	TGTGCCAGCAGTTACTCGGTTATCGGAGTTCGCGAAAAACTGTTTTTT	CASSYSVIGVREKLFF
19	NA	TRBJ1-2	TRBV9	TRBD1	TGTGCCAGCAGCGGAGGACCGAGGGGACAGGGGGCTCGAGGCTATGGCTACACCTTC	CASSGGPRGQGARGYGYTF
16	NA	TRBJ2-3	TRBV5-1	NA	TGCGCCAGCAGCAGAAAGGACCCCGAGGGGACAGATACGCAGTATTTT	CASSRKDPEGTDTQYF